This section outlines one TCR beta chain sequence together with its context. This record comes from a study of cytomegalovirus exposure and HLA in healthy donors. The germline V gene encodes CDR1 SGHNT and CDR2 YYREEE (reference sequence). V dropped 3 bases and J dropped 4; count of bases not matched to a gene: 3. The CDR3 spans 16 residues. The PCR ran on 60 Vbeta and 13 Jbeta primers. Measured with immunoSEQ multiplex PCR; TCRdb has only the in-frame clones, and not every one. The sample spans 95,000 to 150,000 clones; the ten largest clones claim roughly 2%. Sequencing used PBMCs. The J gene is TRBJ2-3, the V gene TRBV5-4; 15 bases map to TRBD2. The sequence derives from a middle-aged man in good health and CMV-seronegative. CDR3 sequence (DNA): TGTGCCAGCAGCTCGGGACTAGCGGGAGGCTCAGATACGCAGTATTTT. This translates into CASSSGLAGGSDTQYF.